The 23 T cell receptor beta chains given below trace back to one sample, sequenced in a study of molecular identifiers for immune sequencing clone quantification. TCRdb passed the PCR reads through MiXCR, listing each CDR3 protein once. The sample has about 330,000 distinct CDR3 sequences, roughly 24% seen once; the top ten hold roughly 0.7%. The sample consisted of naive CD8+ T cells from blood, with Jurkat cell RNA spiked in. Subset: FACS-sorted CD8+CD4-CCR7+CD45RA+ naive T cells. Source of these receptors: a human donor in good health. Some libraries in this study had Jurkat cell RNA spiked in.

With regard to this clonotype: Relative to the germline gene, one junction end is altered; a read error may explain this. The V and J genes are TRBV28 and TRBJ1-2, with no clear D. The germline V gene has CDR1 MDHEN and CDR2 SYDVKM. The length of the CDR3 is 12 residues. The DNA for the CDR3 is TGTGCCAGCAGCCCACATCCAGATGGCTACCCCTTC. It encodes CASSPHPDGYPF.

The chain couples TRBV7-9 to TRBJ1-6; D gene ambiguous. Trimming removed 5 bases from V and 5 bases from J, with 10 bases in between. The CDR3 spans 14 residues. Germline assignment: CDR1 SEHNR and CDR2 FQNEAQ (reference sequence). In DNA, the CDR3 is TGTGCCAGCAGCCGTGGGTTCGATAATTCACCCCTCCACTTT. Protein: CASSRGFDNSPLHF.

This clonotype was counted a few times. A read error may explain this, as a much larger clone is one base away. V usage is TRBV7-8 and J usage is TRBJ2-1; D remains unclear. CDR1 is SGHVS, CDR2 FQNEAQ, per germline. This CDR3 region has 16 residues. In DNA, the CDR3 is TGTGCCAGCAGCTCTACGGCCCTTTGGGAATACAATGAGCGGTTCTTC. Its translation is CASSSTALWEYNERFF.

V usage is TRBV29-1 and J usage is TRBJ2-3; D unresolved. Looked up from germline, CDR1 is SQVTM and CDR2 is ANQGSEA. The CDR3 extends over 12 amino acids. With 7 bases removed from V and 2 bases from J, the gap between germline ends came to 10 bases. The CDR3 DNA reads as TGCAGCGATGTAAGGTACACAGATACGCAGTATTTT. Its translation: CSDVRYTDTQYF.

This clonotype is a singleton in its sample. This could be a read error, since a much larger clone is one nucleotide away. V is TRBV27 and J is TRBJ2-1; 10 nucleotides align to TRBD2. The CDR3 is 15 amino acids. The V segment lost 5 bases and the J segment 2 bases; nucleotides outside the gene matches: 3. CDR1 and CDR2 from the germline V gene are MNHEY and SMNVEV (reference sequence). CDR3 sequence (DNA): TGTGCCAGCAGTCCAAGCGGGGGGGCCTACAATGAGCAGTTCTTC. As protein: CASSPSGGAYNEQFF.

This clonotype was picked up a small number of times. V and J are TRBV19 and TRBJ1-6; 9 positions match TRBD1. Unmatched junction bases numbered 7, after V lost 7 bases and J lost 9 bases. This CDR3 has 14 residues. Per the germline V gene, CDR1 is LNHDA and CDR2 is SQIVND (reference sequence). The CDR3 here is CASTRTGDVSPLHF. The CDR3 coding sequence is TGTGCCAGTACCAGGACAGGGGACGTTTCACCCCTCCACTTT.

The gene calls are TRBV6-1 and TRBJ2-7, with 14 bases lining up with TRBD2. V lost 6 bases, J lost 2 bases, and 6 bases stayed unmatched. CDR1 and CDR2 from the germline V gene are MNHNS and SASEGT. This CDR3 is 16 amino acids long. The CDR3 is CASRNPTSGRAYEQYF. Written as DNA, the CDR3 is TGTGCCAGCAGAAACCCGACTAGCGGGAGGGCCTACGAGCAGTACTTC.

Comment on this clonotype: A junction end diverges from the germline sequence, so it may reflect a read error. The gene calls are TRBV20-1 and TRBJ2-2, with D tentatively TRBD1 (6 bases). Germline assignment: CDR1 DFQATT and CDR2 SNEGSKA (reference sequence). There are 12 residues in the CDR3. CDR3 residues: CSAITGTGKLFF. The CDR3 DNA follows: TGCAGTGCTATAACAGGGACCGGGAAGCTGTTTTTT.

The rearrangement links TRBV11-2 to TRBJ2-7; a weak D match, TRBD1 (5 bases). The CDR3 is 13 amino acids. Germline CDR1 is SGHAT and CDR2 is FQNNGV. V gave up 6 bases and J gave up 4 bases, with 13 bases separating them. The CDR3: CASRLLSGYEQYF. For the CDR3, the DNA is TGTGCCAGCAGACTCCTTTCAGGGTACGAGCAGTACTTC.

This clonotype was recorded once. With a much larger clone just one base away, this may be a read error. V and J are TRBV2 and TRBJ2-5; the D call may be TRBD1 or TRBD2 (6 bases each). CDR3 length: 16 residues. V was trimmed by 6 bases and J by 5 bases, leaving 22 bases between them. CDR1 is SNHLY and CDR2 is FYNNEI in the germline V gene. This chain's CDR3 is CASRGFPGALPETQYF. In DNA form, the CDR3 reads TGTGCCAGCAGGGGGTTCCCGGGGGCGCTCCCGGAGACCCAGTACTTC.

The V call is TRBV20-1, the J call TRBJ2-7, with a tentative D call TRBD1 (6 bases). V was shortened by 0 bases and J by 3 bases, with 15 bases between the two germline ends. The CDR3 covers 15 residues. Germline CDR1 reads DFQATT; CDR2 reads SNEGSKA (reference sequence). The CDR3 bases are TGCAGTGCTAGAGAAACAGACAGGTCCTACTACGAGCAGTACTTC. It is translated as CSARETDRSYYEQYF.

Details on this clonotype: With a much larger clone just one base away, this may be a read error. This chain joins TRBV9 and TRBJ2-3; unclear D gene. The CDR3 runs to 14 residues. V lost 0 bases and J 4 bases, leaving 9 bases between the germline ends. Germline loops: CDR1 SGDLS, CDR2 YYNGEE. CDR3 coding DNA: TGTGCCAGCAGCGTAGCCGGATCCCCAGATACGCAGTATTTT. Its translation is CASSVAGSPDTQYF.

This clonotype was observed many times. This chain joins TRBV7-2 and TRBJ2-1, with D possibly TRBD2 on 6 matching bases. V lost 4 bases, J lost 0 bases, and 10 bases lay in between. CDR1 and CDR2 (germline): SGHTA, FQGNSA. This CDR3 comprises 15 residues. CDR3 nucleotides: TGTGCCAGCAGCTGGGGACTCACCTCCTACAATGAGCAGTTCTTC. Its translation is CASSWGLTSYNEQFF.

This clonotype occurred a few times. This rearrangement joins TRBV9 to TRBJ1-3; possibly TRBD1 for D (5 bases). There are 17 residues in the CDR3. V dropped 1 base and J dropped 8 bases, with 22 bases sitting between them. CDR1 is SGDLS, CDR2 YYNGEE, per germline. The CDR3 coding sequence is TGTGCCAGCAGCGTATTAAGTCGGGGGTCCCCTCTTGACACCATATATTTT. Residues: CASSVLSRGSPLDTIYF.

This clonotype was observed many times. This rearrangement joins TRBV6-6 to TRBJ2-7, with D tentatively TRBD2 (6 bases). V dropped 2 bases and J dropped 1 base, with 15 bases sitting between them. The CDR3 contains 16 residues. Germline V gene sequence: CDR1 MNHNY, CDR2 SVGAGI (reference sequence). CDR3 DNA sequence: TGTGCCAGCAGTTACCCCCGGCAGGCGGGATCCTACGAGCAGTACTTC. This encodes CASSYPRQAGSYEQYF.

This clonotype was seen only a few times. CDR3 region: CSAREAGNYEQYF. The CDR3 nucleotides are TGCAGTGCTAGAGAGGCAGGGAACTACGAGCAGTACTTC. J is TRBJ2-7 and V is TRBV20-1, with a tentative D call TRBD1 (5 bases). Germline V gene sequence: CDR1 DFQATT, CDR2 SNEGSKA (reference sequence). Trimming removed 0 bases from V and 3 bases from J, with 9 bases in between. The CDR3 has 13 amino acids.

This chain links TRBV4-3 with TRBJ2-3; 9 bases align to TRBD2. V lost 3 bases to trimming and J lost 8 bases; unmatched junction nucleotides: 18. The V gene's germline CDR1 is LGHNA and CDR2 YSLEER. The CDR3 runs to 18 residues. CDR3 in amino acids: CASSQHQAGTSLLVTQYF. CDR3 in DNA: TGCGCCAGCAGCCAGCACCAAGCCGGGACTAGCCTTTTAGTTACGCAGTATTTT.

Points on this clonotype: Given a much more abundant clone one base away, this may be a read error. This sequence joins TRBV12-3 or TRBV12-4 and TRBJ2-7; 7 positions match TRBD2. V shed 5 bases, J shed 1 base, and the junction held 5 bases outside the gene matches. CDR3 length: 14 amino acids. This CDR3 reads CASSSGTPSYEQYF. The DNA for the CDR3 is TGTGCCAGCAGTAGCGGGACTCCGTCCTACGAGCAGTACTTC.

The chain combines TRBV27 with TRBJ1-4; TRBD1 agrees at 7 bases. After removal of 2 bases from V and 8 bases from J, the junction contained 5 bases not matched to a gene. The CDR3 extends over 14 amino acids. From germline, CDR1 is MNHEY and CDR2 SMNVEV (reference sequence). The chain's CDR3 is CASSLRGLDEKLFF. The CDR3 coding sequence is TGTGCCAGCAGTTTAAGGGGGCTGGACGAAAAACTGTTTTTT. Supplemented by reference TRBV27 and TRBJ1-4, the full variable domain reads EAQVTQNPRYLITVTGKKLTVTCSQNMNHEYMSWYRQDPGLGLRQIYYSMNVEVTDKGDVPEGYKVSRKEKRNFPLILESPSPNQTSLYFCASSLRGLDEKLFFGSGTQLSVL.

The V call is TRBV13, the J call TRBJ2-5, with 12 bases fitting TRBD2. This CDR3 region has 18 residues. Per the germline V gene, CDR1 is PRHDT and CDR2 is FYEKMQ (reference sequence). With 5 bases clipped from V and 0 bases from J, the junction kept 10 bases outside the gene matches. This chain's CDR3 is CASSHRTSGVIYQETQYF. In DNA form, the CDR3 reads TGTGCCAGCAGCCACCGGACTAGCGGGGTTATATACCAAGAGACCCAGTACTTC.

The chain carries TRBV19 and TRBJ2-3, with 10 bases lining up with TRBD2. There are 15 residues in the CDR3. The junction had 7 bases not matched to a gene; V was cut back by 5 bases and J by 5 bases. Germline V gene sequence: CDR1 LNHDA, CDR2 SQIVND (reference sequence). The CDR3, as DNA: TGTGCCAGTAGTCCCCTAGCGGGAGTTAAAGATACGCAGTATTTT. Encoded protein: CASSPLAGVKDTQYF.

Remarks on this clonotype: Its ends do not fully match the called genes, so a read error is possible. The CDR3, as DNA: TGTGTCAGCAGCTTAATTAGACCCGGACCAGATACGCAGTATTTT. Amino acid sequence: CVSSLIRPGPDTQYF. The V and J genes are TRBV7-9 and TRBJ2-3; D is unclear. Germline-derived CDR1 and CDR2 are SEHNR and FQNEAQ (reference sequence). The CDR3 covers 15 residues.

The rearrangement joins TRBV9 to TRBJ2-3; a possible D gene is TRBD2 (5 bases). With 1 base removed from V and 0 bases from J, the gap between germline ends came to 12 bases. The CDR3 length is 16 residues. Per germline, CDR1 SGDLS and CDR2 YYNGEE. The CDR3 loop is CASSVQLVGSTDTQYF. In DNA, the CDR3 is TGTGCCAGCAGCGTACAACTAGTGGGAAGCACAGATACGCAGTATTTT.